This T cell receptor beta chain was observed in a study of blood T cell repertoires in COVID-19. Study overall: The United States, Italy and Spain supplied acute and convalescent COVID-19 samples.

Source study methods: Nucleated cell counts were estimated from reference gene primer amplification. This table comes from immunoSEQ multiplex PCR, and its TCRdb copy is limited to in-frame clones, with some not included. The V and J calls and clone size were taken over from that table, and D and trimming were inferred from the DNA. The sample shows 400,000 to 550,000 clones, roughly 91% of them seen only once. Per the germline V gene, CDR1 is MNHEY and CDR2 is SVGAGI. The CDR3 is made up of 14 amino acids. V lost 2 bases and J lost 3, with 9 bases in between. This TCR derives from a woman aged 25 to 39 with acute or convalescent COVID-19. Sequencing used peripheral blood. V usage is TRBV6-5 and J usage is TRBJ2-3; D perhaps matches TRBD2 (5 bases). CDR3 in amino acids: CASSYREATDTQYF. In DNA, the CDR3 is TGTGCCAGCAGTTACCGGGAAGCAACAGATACGCAGTATTTT.